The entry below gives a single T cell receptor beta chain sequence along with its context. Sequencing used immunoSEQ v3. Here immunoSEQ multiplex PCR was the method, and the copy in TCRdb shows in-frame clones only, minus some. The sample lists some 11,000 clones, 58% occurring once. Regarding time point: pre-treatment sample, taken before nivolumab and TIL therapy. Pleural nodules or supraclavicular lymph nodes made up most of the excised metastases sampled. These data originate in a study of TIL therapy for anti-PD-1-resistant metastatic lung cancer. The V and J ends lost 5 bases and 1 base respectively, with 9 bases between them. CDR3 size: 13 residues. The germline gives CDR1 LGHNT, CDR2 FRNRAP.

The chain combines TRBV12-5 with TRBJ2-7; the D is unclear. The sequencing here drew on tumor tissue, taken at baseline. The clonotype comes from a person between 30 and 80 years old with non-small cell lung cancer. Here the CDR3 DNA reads TGTGCTAGTGGTCCTAGGGCATCCTACGAGCAGTACTTC. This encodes CASGPRASYEQYF.